Presented here are 31 T cell receptor beta chains from one specimen sequenced in a study of blood T cell repertoires in COVID-19. The method was immunoSEQ multiplex PCR; TCRdb's version includes in-frame clones alone and lacks a portion of them. This sample carries 130,000 or so clones, under 90% of them seen once, and the ten largest clones take around 2.4%. Sequences were obtained from PBMCs or T cells enriched from blood (not recorded which). The origin of the receptors is a man aged 35 to 55 with acute COVID-19.

This clone was counted a single time. The V and J genes are TRBV7-9 and TRBJ1-3; 10 bases match TRBD1. Germline CDR1 and CDR2: SEHNR and FQNEAQ (reference sequence). Trimming cost V 1 base and J 3 bases; bases outside gene matches: 6. The CDR3 has 17 residues. The CDR3 spells CASSLVRQGAGGNTIYF. The CDR3 DNA is TGTGCCAGCAGCTTAGTACGACAGGGGGCTGGTGGAAACACCATATATTTT.

The CDR3 loop is CASRPTGPINEAFF. The CDR3 DNA is TGTGCCAGCAGGCCAACAGGCCCGATCAATGAAGCTTTCTTT. The V and J genes are TRBV7-9 and TRBJ1-1, with D possibly being TRBD1 (5 bases). Trimming removed 6 bases at V and 7 bases at J, with 18 bases between. Germline loops: CDR1 SEHNR, CDR2 FQNEAQ (reference sequence). The CDR3 has 14 amino acids. Based on the CDR3 plus reference TRBV7-9 and TRBJ1-1, the full variable domain is DTGVSQNPRHKITKRGQNVTFRCDPISEHNRLYWYRQTLGQGPEFLTYFQNEAQLEKSRLLSDRFSAERPKGSFSTLEIQRTEQGDSAMYLCASRPTGPINEAFFGQGTRLTVV.

This chain joins TRBV4-2 and TRBJ2-1; TRBD2 might be the D (5 bases). The germline V gene has CDR1 LGHNA and CDR2 YNFKEQ. V lost 6 bases and J lost 12, with 18 bases in between. The CDR3 sequence is 13 residues long. For the CDR3, the DNA is TGTGCCAGCAGTCCGGCCGAGGGTAGGAGGCAGTTCTTC. This codes for CASSPAEGRRQFF.

The chain uses TRBV9 and TRBJ2-3, with TRBD2 matching over 12 bases. The V and J ends lost 4 bases and 4 bases, in that order; junction bases with no gene match: 10. The CDR3 length is 17 residues. Germline loops: CDR1 SGDLS, CDR2 YYNGEE. This chain's CDR3 is CASSPRASGRAADTQYF. The CDR3 DNA reads as TGTGCCAGCAGCCCTCGGGCTAGCGGGAGGGCCGCAGATACGCAGTATTTT.

This CDR3 is CASSSQGVGQPQHF. CDR3 nucleotide sequence: TGTGCCAGCAGCTCACAGGGCGTAGGTCAGCCCCAGCATTTT. The chain has TRBV3-1 (or the pseudogene TRBV3-2) and TRBJ1-5; tentative D call: TRBD1 (6 bases). The CDR3 contains 14 residues. Germline V lookup: CDR1 LGHDT, CDR2 YNNKEL (reference sequence). The V gene lost 5 bases and the J gene lost 6 bases, with 14 bases spanning the gap.

J is TRBJ2-2 and V is TRBV5-1; tentatively, D is TRBD2 (7 bases). CDR3 length: 15 residues. The V and J ends lost 3 bases and 8 bases respectively, with 17 bases between them. CDR1 SGHRS and CDR2 YFSETQ come from the germline V gene. The CDR3 protein is CASSWRAGAMGELFF. The CDR3 DNA reads TGCGCCAGCAGCTGGCGGGCGGGGGCGATGGGGGAGCTGTTTTTT.

The V and J genes are TRBV7-9 and TRBJ1-3; no firm D call. The CDR3 extends over 15 amino acids. Trimming removed 1 base from V and 2 bases from J, with 9 bases in between. Germline CDR1 reads SEHNR; CDR2 reads FQNEAQ (reference sequence). The CDR3 region is CASSLGYGAGNTIYF. CDR3 nucleotides: TGTGCCAGCAGCTTAGGCTACGGGGCTGGAAACACCATATATTTT.

The sample holds one count of this clone. The junction and the germline gene differ at one end; a read error may be behind it. CDR3 region: CASSYRTGTHEIF. CDR3 bases: TGTGCCAGCAGTTACCGAACAGGGACCCACGAAATCTTT. The chain recombines TRBV6-5 with TRBJ1-1; perhaps TRBD1 as D (6 bases). Per the germline V gene, CDR1 is MNHEY and CDR2 is SVGAGI. This CDR3 has 13 residues.

The CDR3 DNA is TGTGCCAGCAGCCCGCAGGGGGCTGAAGCTTTCTTT. Its translation is CASSPQGAEAFF. The chain carries TRBV7-9 and TRBJ1-1; 7 positions agree with TRBD1. V trimming: 5 bases; J trimming: 6 bases; junction bases outside the gene matches: 3. The CDR3 is made up of 12 amino acids. From germline, CDR1 is SEHNR and CDR2 FQNEAQ (reference sequence). Complete variable domain (other parts from reference TRBV7-9 and TRBJ1-1): DTGVSQNPRHKITKRGQNVTFRCDPISEHNRLYWYRQTLGQGPEFLTYFQNEAQLEKSRLLSDRFSAERPKGSFSTLEIQRTEQGDSAMYLCASSPQGAEAFFGQGTRLTVV.

The J gene is TRBJ2-7, the V gene TRBV6-5; tentatively, D is TRBD1 (6 bases). The V end lost 5 bases, the J end lost 3 bases, and 11 bases lay between the germline ends. The CDR3 runs 13 residues. The germline V gene has CDR1 MNHEY and CDR2 SVGAGI. Written as DNA, the CDR3 is TGTGCCAGCAGTCTCCGGGACAACTACGAGCAGTACTTC. Translation: CASSLRDNYEQYF.

With regard to this clone: The same CDR3 can be traced to other DNA sequences in this sample. The chain has TRBV19 and TRBJ1-2, with a tentative D call TRBD1 (6 bases). Trimming took 5 bases from V and 2 from J, leaving 12 bases between them. The CDR3 consists of 14 residues. Germline lookup yields CDR1 LNHDA and CDR2 SQIVND (reference sequence). The CDR3 coding sequence is TGTGCCAGTAGTCCCCTCACAGGGAACTATGGCTACACCTTC. Its translation: CASSPLTGNYGYTF.

The chain is built from TRBV15 and TRBJ1-2, with 10 bases fitting TRBD1. Germline-derived CDR1 and CDR2 are LNHNV and YYDKDF (reference sequence). The CDR3 consists of 15 residues. Unmatched junction bases numbered 5, after V lost 1 base and J lost 6 bases. In nucleotides, the CDR3 is TGTGCCACCAGCAGAGGGGGACAGGGGTTGGATGGCTACACCTTC. Translated: CATSRGGQGLDGYTF.

This clone has only one observation. The J gene is TRBJ2-2, the V gene TRBV7-2, with a tentative D call TRBD1 (6 bases). The length of the CDR3 is 16 residues. Trimming removed 3 bases from V and 4 bases from J, with 15 bases in between. Germline assignment: CDR1 SGHTA and CDR2 FQGNSA. The CDR3 DNA is TGTGCCAGCAGCTTCAATCCCGGGACAAGCACCGGGGAGCTGTTTTTT. Amino acids: CASSFNPGTSTGELFF.

The chain joins TRBV5-1 to TRBJ1-4, with D possibly matching TRBD1 (6 bases). This CDR3 has 14 amino acids. The ends were cut back, 0 bases at V and 8 bases at J, with 11 bases in the middle. Looked up from germline, CDR1 is SGHRS and CDR2 is YFSETQ. The CDR3 region has the DNA TGCGCCAGCAGCTTGGCGGGGGGCGACGAAAAACTGTTTTTT. As protein: CASSLAGGDEKLFF.

The J gene is TRBJ2-3, the V gene TRBV6-5, with D perhaps matching TRBD2 (6 bases). The CDR3 totals 12 residues. Trimming removed 7 bases from V and 8 bases from J, with 13 bases in between. CDR1 MNHEY and CDR2 SVGAGI come from the germline V gene. CDR3 sequence (DNA): TGTGCCAGCACCAACCTGGGGGGTACGCAGTATTTT. Amino acid sequence: CASTNLGGTQYF.

J is TRBJ1-4 and V is TRBV7-9; D is unresolved. V lost 0 bases and J 1 base, leaving 6 bases between the germline ends. Germline V gene data show CDR1 as SEHNR and CDR2 as FQNEAQ (reference sequence). CDR3 length equals 15 residues. Here the CDR3 reads CASSLAEGTNEKLFF. CDR3 coding DNA: TGTGCCAGCAGCTTAGCAGAGGGAACTAATGAAAAACTGTTTTTT.

This chain connects TRBV13 to TRBJ2-7, with TRBD2 identical over 7 bases. From germline, CDR1 is PRHDT and CDR2 FYEKMQ (reference sequence). The CDR3 spans 18 residues. Unmatched junction bases numbered 14, after V lost 2 bases and J lost 1 base. The CDR3 reads CASSLWSRIQRGSYEQYF. The CDR3 DNA follows: TGTGCCAGCAGCTTATGGTCCCGGATTCAGCGGGGATCCTACGAGCAGTACTTC.

This chain joins TRBV13 and TRBJ1-3; the match to TRBD1 covers 9 bases. The V gene end was trimmed by 5 bases and the J gene end by 5 bases; junction bases not matched to a gene: 4. Per germline, CDR1 PRHDT and CDR2 FYEKMQ (reference sequence). CDR3 length equals 14 residues. CDR3 sequence: CASSGGTGRNTIYF. Written as DNA, the CDR3 is TGTGCCAGCAGCGGGGGGACAGGGAGAAACACCATATATTTT.

The chain has TRBV2 and TRBJ1-4; D is uncertain. This CDR3 is 13 amino acids long. CDR1 SNHLY and CDR2 FYNNEI come from the germline V gene. Trimming shortened V by 10 bases and J by 4 bases, and 13 bases separated the two germline ends. CDR3 sequence: CATKVEVNEKLFF. CDR3 coding DNA: TGTGCCACCAAAGTGGAGGTTAATGAAAAACTGTTTTTT. The whole variable domain, remainder taken from reference TRBV2 and TRBJ1-4, is EPEVTQTPSHQVTQMGQEVILRCVPISNHLYFYWYRQILGQKVEFLVSFYNNEISEKSEIFDDQFSVERPDGSNFTLKIRSTKLEDSAMYFCATKVEVNEKLFFGSGTQLSVL.

The CDR3 DNA follows: TGCAGTGCTAGTGGGTCGAGGGTCATGAACACTGAAGCTTTCTTT. Encoded protein: CSASGSRVMNTEAFF. This chain connects TRBV20-1 to TRBJ1-1; D gene uncertain. V was shortened by 3 bases and J by 0 bases, with 14 bases between the two germline ends. Germline values: CDR1 DFQATT, CDR2 SNEGSKA (reference sequence). The CDR3 is made up of 15 amino acids.

The V call is TRBV29-1, the J call TRBJ1-1; 8 nucleotides match TRBD1. Germline trimming cut 7 bases from V and 4 bases from J; bases unmatched to any gene: 8. Germline assignment: CDR1 SQVTM and CDR2 ANQGSEA. This CDR3 contains 13 residues. The chain's CDR3 is CSGSADRGTEAFF. The DNA for the CDR3 is TGCAGCGGATCCGCCGACAGGGGCACTGAAGCTTTCTTT. The variable domain in full, completed from reference TRBV29-1 and TRBJ1-1, reads SAVISQKPSRDICQRGTSLTIQCQVDSQVTMMFWYRQQPGQSLTLIATANQGSEATYESGFVIDKFPISRPNLTFSTLTVSNMSPEDSSIYLCSGSADRGTEAFFGQGTRLTVV.

CDR3 sequence: CASSLRAGADTQYF. The DNA for the CDR3 is TGTGCCAGCAGCTTGCGAGCCGGAGCAGATACGCAGTATTTT. The rearrangement links TRBV5-6 to TRBJ2-3; D remains ambiguous. CDR1 SGHDT and CDR2 YYEEEE come from the germline V gene. The CDR3 length is 14 residues. The V end lost 1 base, the J end lost 4 bases, and 10 bases lay between the germline ends.

The rearrangement joins TRBV28 to TRBJ1-2; 7 bases are a match to TRBD1. V was clipped by 4 bases and J by 0 bases; unmatched bases: 5. The CDR3 length is 15 residues. Germline CDR1 is MDHEN and CDR2 is SYDVKM. As DNA, the CDR3 is TGTGCCAGCAGTTCCTTGACAGGGACTAACTATGGCTACACCTTC. Translation: CASSSLTGTNYGYTF.

This clone appeared a single time. This chain links TRBV9 with TRBJ1-2, with TRBD1 as a possible D gene (5 bases). The V gene lost 4 bases and the J gene lost 3 bases, with 13 bases spanning the gap. CDR3 length: 14 amino acids. Germline CDR1 is SGDLS and CDR2 is YYNGEE. DNA for the CDR3: TGTGCCAGCAGCCTATCTAGGGGCGACTATGGCTACACCTTC. Translation gives CASSLSRGDYGYTF.

This clone was observed a few times. The chain links TRBV6-5 to TRBJ1-3; 7 bases match TRBD1. This CDR3 is built from 13 residues. CDR1 MNHEY and CDR2 SVGAGI come from the germline V gene. V lost 10 bases to trimming and J lost 4 bases; unmatched junction nucleotides: 7. The CDR3 bases are TGTGCCATTCACAGGGGTTTGGGAAACACCATATATTTT. Translated, it gives CAIHRGLGNTIYF.

The chain combines TRBV21-1 with TRBJ2-2; the tabulated D call, TRBD2, remains unverified against the DNA. TRBV21-1 is an annotated pseudogene. The CDR3 contains 20 residues. CDR3 region: CASSKVTLVRTSQSTGELFF. The CDR3 bases are TGTGCCAGCAGCAAAGTTACTTTAGTACGGACTAGCCAAAGCACCGGGGAGCTGTTTTTT.

This clone was seen once. The chain recombines TRBV7-3 with TRBJ2-5; possible D gene TRBD1, 6 bases. Germline V gene sequence: CDR1 SGHTA, CDR2 FQGTGA. This CDR3 contains 15 residues. The germline V and J ends were trimmed by 5 bases and 3 bases, with 16 bases remaining between them. The CDR3 nucleotides read TGTGCCAGCAGCCATTTCGGACAGCCGAAAGAGACCCAGTACTTC. This sequence encodes CASSHFGQPKETQYF.

The rearrangement joins TRBV4-1 to TRBJ2-5; D not certain. There are 15 residues in the CDR3. The germline V gene encodes CDR1 MGHRA and CDR2 YSYEKL. The V gene lost 0 bases and the J gene lost 5 bases, with 13 bases spanning the gap. The CDR3 loop reads CASSQEPQVGETQYF. DNA of the CDR3: TGCGCCAGCAGCCAAGAGCCGCAAGTCGGGGAGACCCAGTACTTC.

The chain uses TRBV7-9 and TRBJ1-6; D is ambiguous. This CDR3 spans 15 amino acids. Trimming removed 4 bases at V and 5 bases at J, with 12 bases between. Germline lookup yields CDR1 SEHNR and CDR2 FQNEAQ (reference sequence). This CDR3 is CASSSTGFNNSPLHF. CDR3 sequence (DNA): TGTGCCAGCAGCTCTACCGGTTTTAATAATTCACCCCTCCACTTT. The full variable domain, its missing parts supplied by reference TRBV7-9 and TRBJ1-6, is DTGVSQNPRHKITKRGQNVTFRCDPISEHNRLYWYRQTLGQGPEFLTYFQNEAQLEKSRLLSDRFSAERPKGSFSTLEIQRTEQGDSAMYLCASSSTGFNNSPLHFGNGTRLTVT.

The CDR3 loop reads CASSQGQGLYGYTF. CDR3 DNA: TGCGCCAGCAGCCAGGGACAGGGACTCTATGGCTACACCTTC. The chain joins TRBV5-1 to TRBJ1-2, with 9 bases fitting TRBD1. The CDR3 has 14 amino acids. With 4 bases clipped from V and 4 bases from J, the junction kept 5 bases outside the gene matches. The germline V gene encodes CDR1 SGHRS and CDR2 YFSETQ.

This clone was counted once. The chain couples TRBV19 to TRBJ2-7, with D possibly matching TRBD2 (6 bases). Trimming shortened V by 0 bases and J by 2 bases, and 8 bases separated the two germline ends. The CDR3 covers 14 residues. CDR1 and CDR2 from the germline V gene are LNHDA and SQIVND (reference sequence). The CDR3, as DNA: TGTGCCAGTAGTATAGAGCGGGGACCCTACGAGCAGTACTTC. Translation: CASSIERGPYEQYF.